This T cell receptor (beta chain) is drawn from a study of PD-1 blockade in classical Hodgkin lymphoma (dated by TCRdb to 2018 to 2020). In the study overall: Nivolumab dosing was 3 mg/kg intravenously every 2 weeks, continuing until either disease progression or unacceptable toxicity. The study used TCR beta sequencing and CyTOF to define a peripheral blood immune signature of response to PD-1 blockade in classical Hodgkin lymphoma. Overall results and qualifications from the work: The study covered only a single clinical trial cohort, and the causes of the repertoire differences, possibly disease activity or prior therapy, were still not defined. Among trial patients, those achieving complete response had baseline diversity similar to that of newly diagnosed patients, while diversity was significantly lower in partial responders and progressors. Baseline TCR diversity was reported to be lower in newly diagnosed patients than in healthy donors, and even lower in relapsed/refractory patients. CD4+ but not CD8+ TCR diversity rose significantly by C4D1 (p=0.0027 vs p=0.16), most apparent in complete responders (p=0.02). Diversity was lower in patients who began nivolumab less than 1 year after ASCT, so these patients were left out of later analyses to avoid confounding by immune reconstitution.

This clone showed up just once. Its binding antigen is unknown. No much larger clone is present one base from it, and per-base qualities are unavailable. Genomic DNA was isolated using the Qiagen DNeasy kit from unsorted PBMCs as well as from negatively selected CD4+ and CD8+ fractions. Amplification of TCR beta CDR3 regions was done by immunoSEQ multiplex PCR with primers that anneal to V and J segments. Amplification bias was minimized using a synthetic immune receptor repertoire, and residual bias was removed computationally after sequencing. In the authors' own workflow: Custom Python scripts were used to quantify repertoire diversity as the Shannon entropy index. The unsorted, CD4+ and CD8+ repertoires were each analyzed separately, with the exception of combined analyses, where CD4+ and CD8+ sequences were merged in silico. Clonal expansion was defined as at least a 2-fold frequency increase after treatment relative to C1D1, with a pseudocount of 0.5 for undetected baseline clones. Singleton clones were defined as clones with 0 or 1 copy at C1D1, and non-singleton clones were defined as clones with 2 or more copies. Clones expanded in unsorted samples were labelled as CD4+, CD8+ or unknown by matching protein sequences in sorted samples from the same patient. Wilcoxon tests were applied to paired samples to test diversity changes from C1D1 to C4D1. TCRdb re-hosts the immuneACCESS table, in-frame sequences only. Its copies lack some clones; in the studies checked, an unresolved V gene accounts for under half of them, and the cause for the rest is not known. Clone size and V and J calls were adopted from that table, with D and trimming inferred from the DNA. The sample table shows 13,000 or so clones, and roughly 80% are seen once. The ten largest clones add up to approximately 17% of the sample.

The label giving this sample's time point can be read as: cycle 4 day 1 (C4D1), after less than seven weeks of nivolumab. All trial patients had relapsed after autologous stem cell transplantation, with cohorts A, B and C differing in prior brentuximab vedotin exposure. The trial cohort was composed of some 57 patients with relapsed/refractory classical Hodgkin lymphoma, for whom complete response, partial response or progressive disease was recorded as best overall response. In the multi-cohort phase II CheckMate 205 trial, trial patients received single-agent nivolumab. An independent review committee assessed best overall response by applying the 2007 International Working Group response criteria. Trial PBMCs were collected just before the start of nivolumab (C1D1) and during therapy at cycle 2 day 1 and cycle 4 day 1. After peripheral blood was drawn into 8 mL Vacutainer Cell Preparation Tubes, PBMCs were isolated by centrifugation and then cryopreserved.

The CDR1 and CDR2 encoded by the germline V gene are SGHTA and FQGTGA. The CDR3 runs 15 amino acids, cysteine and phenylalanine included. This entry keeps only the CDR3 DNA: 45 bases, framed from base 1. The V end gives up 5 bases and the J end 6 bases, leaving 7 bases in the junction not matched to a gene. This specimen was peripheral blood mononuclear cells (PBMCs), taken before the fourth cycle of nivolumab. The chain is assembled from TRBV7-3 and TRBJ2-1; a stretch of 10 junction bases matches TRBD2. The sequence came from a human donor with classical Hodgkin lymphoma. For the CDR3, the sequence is CASSPMSGGANEQFF. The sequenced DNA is TGTGCCAGCAGCCCCATGAGCGGGGGGGCCAATGAGCAGTTCTTC.